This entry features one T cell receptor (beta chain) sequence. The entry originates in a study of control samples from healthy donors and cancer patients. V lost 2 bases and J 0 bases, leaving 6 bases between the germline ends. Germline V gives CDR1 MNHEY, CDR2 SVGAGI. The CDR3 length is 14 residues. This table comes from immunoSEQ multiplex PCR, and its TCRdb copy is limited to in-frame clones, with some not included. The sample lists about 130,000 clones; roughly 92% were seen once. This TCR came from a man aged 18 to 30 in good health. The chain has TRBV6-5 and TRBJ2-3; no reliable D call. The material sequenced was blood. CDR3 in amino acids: CASSYELSTDTQYF. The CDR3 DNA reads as TGTGCCAGCAGTTACGAGCTGAGCACAGATACGCAGTATTTT.